This T cell receptor (beta chain) was observed in a study of identical twins. Study-level findings and limits: Zero-insertion results could be subject to partial confounding by invariant MAIT and iNKT cells. Reduced insertions were recorded for abundant cord blood beta clonotypes, with no such pattern in memory repertoires.

There are many counts of this clonotype. No antigen is known for it. A universal primer site was added by template switching, and unique molecular identifiers were carried by the cDNA. TCRdb re-analysed the 5' RACE reads in MiXCR, keeping a single row per CDR3 protein. The sample includes 450,000 or so distinct CDR3 sequences, approximately 18% of them seen just once. This receptor was identified in a man in his forties or fifties in good health. Sequencing input: naive T cells sorted from blood.

The CDR3 loop is CASSLEGLQETQYF. CDR3 nucleotides: TGCGCCAGCAGCTTGGAAGGCTTACAAGAGACCCAGTACTTC. The genes are TRBV5-1 and TRBJ2-5; D is unresolved. The V and J ends lost 0 bases and 2 bases respectively, with 8 bases between them. The CDR3 has 14 amino acids. Germline CDR1 is SGHRS and CDR2 is YFSETQ.